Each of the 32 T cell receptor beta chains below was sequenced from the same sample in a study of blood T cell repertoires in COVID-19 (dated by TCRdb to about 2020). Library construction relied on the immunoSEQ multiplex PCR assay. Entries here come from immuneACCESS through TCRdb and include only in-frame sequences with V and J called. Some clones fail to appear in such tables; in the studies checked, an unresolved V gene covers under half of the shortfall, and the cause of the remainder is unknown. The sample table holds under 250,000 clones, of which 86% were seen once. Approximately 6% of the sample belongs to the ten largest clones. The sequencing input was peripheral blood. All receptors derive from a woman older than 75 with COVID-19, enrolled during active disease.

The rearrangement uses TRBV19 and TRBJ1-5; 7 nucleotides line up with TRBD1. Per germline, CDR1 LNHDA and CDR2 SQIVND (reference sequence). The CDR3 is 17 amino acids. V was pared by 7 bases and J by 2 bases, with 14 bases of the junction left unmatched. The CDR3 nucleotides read TGTGCCAGTACCACTACCCGGCTTGGACAGGGCAATCAGCCCCAGCATTTT. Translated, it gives CASTTTRLGQGNQPQHF.

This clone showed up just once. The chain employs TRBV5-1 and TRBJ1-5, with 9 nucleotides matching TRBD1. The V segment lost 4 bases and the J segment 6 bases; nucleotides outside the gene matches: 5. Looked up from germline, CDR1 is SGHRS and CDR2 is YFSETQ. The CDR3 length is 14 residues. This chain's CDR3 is CASSPGTGSQPQHF. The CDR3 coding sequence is TGCGCCAGCAGCCCAGGGACAGGGAGTCAGCCCCAGCATTTT.

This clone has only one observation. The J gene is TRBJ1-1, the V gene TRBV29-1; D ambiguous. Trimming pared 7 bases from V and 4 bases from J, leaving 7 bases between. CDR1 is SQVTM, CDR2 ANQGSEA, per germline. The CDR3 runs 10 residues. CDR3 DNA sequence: TGCAGCGGAGTAGTCACTGAAGCTTTCTTT. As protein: CSGVVTEAFF.

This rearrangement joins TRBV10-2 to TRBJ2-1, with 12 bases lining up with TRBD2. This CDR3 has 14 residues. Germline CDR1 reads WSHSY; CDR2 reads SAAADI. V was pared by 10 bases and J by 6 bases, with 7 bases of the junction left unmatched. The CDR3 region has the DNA TGCGCCACTACTACTAGCGGGGGGACCAATGAGCAGTTCTTC. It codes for CATTTSGGTNEQFF.

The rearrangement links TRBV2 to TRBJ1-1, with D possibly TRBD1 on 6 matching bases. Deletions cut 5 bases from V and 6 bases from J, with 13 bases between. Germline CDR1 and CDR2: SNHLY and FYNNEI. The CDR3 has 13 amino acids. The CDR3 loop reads CASSPKGGPEAFF. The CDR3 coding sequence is TGTGCCAGCAGTCCGAAGGGGGGGCCTGAAGCTTTCTTT.

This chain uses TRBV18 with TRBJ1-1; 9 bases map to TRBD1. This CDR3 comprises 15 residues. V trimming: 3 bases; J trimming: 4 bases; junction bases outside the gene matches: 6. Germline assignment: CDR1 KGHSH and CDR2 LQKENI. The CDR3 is CASSPSGQGTTEAFF. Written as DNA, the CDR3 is TGTGCCAGCTCACCCTCCGGACAGGGGACCACTGAAGCTTTCTTT.

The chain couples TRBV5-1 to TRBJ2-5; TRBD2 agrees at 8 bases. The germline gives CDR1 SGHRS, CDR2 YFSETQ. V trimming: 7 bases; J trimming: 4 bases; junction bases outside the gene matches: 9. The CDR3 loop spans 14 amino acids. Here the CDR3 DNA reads TGCGCCAGCGGCCCGGGGGGGCCGAGAGAGACCCAGTACTTC. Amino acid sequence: CASGPGGPRETQYF.

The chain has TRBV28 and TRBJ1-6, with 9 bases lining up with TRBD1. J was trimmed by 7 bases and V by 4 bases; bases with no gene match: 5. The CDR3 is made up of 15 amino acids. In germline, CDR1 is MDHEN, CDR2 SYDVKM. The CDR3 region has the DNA TGTGCCAGCAGTTCGGAGGGACAGGGAAATTCACCCCTCCACTTT. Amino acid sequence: CASSSEGQGNSPLHF.

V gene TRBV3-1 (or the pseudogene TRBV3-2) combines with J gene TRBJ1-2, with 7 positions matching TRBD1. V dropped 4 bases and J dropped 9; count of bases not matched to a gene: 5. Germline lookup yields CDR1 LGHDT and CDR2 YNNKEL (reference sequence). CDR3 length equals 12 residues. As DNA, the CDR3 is TGTGCCAGCAGCCCCATACAGGGGAGCTACACCTTC. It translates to CASSPIQGSYTF.

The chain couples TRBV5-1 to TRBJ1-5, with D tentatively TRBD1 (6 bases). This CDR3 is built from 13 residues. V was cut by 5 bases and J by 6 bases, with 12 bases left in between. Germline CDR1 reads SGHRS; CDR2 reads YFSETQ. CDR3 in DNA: TGCGCCAGCAGTTCAGGGGAAGGTCAGCCCCAGCATTTT. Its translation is CASSSGEGQPQHF.

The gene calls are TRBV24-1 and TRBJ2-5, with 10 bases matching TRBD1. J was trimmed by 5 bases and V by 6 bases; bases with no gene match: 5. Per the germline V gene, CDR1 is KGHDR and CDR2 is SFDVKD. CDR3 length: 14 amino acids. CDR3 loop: CATSPTGGLETQYF. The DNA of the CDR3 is TGTGCCACCAGTCCGACAGGGGGCTTGGAGACCCAGTACTTC.

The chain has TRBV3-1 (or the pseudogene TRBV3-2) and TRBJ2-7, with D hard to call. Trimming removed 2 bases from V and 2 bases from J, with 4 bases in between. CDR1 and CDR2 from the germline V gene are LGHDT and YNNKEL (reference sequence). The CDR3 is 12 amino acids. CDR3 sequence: CASSQYTYEQYF. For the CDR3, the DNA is TGTGCCAGCAGCCAATACACCTACGAGCAGTACTTC.

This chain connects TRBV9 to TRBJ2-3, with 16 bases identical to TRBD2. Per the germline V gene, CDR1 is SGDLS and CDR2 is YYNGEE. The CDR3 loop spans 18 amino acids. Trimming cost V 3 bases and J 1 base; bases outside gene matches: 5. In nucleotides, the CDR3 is TGTGCCAGCAGCGCGGGACTAGCGGGGGGGCGGGGCACAGATACGCAGTATTTT. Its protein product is CASSAGLAGGRGTDTQYF.

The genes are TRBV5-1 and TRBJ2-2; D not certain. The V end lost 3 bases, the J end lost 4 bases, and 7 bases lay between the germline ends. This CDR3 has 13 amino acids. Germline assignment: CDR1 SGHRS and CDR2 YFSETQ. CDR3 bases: TGCGCCAGCAGCTCGCCAGGCACCGGGGAGCTGTTTTTT. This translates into CASSSPGTGELFF. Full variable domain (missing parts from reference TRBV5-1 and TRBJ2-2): KAGVTQTPRYLIKTRGQQVTLSCSPISGHRSVSWYQQTPGQGLQFLFEYFSETQRNKGNFPGRFSGRQFSNSRSEMNVSTLELGDSALYLCASSSPGTGELFFGEGSRLTVL.

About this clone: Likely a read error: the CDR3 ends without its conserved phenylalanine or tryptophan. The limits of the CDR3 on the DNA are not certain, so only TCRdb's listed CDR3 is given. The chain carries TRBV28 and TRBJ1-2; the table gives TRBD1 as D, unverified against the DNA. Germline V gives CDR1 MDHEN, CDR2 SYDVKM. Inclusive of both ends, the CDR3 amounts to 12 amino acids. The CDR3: CASSPQGLAPSL.

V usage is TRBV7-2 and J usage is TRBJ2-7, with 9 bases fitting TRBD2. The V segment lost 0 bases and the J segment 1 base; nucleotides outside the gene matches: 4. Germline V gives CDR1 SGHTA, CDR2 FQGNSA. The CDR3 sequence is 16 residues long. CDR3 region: CASSLASSGGSYEQYF. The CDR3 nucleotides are TGTGCCAGCAGCTTAGCGTCGAGCGGGGGGTCCTACGAGCAGTACTTC. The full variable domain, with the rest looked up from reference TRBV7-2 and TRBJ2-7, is GAGVSQSPSNKVTEKGKDVELRCDPISGHTALYWYRQSLGQGLEFLIYFQGNSAPDKSGLPSDRFSAERTGGSVSTLTIQRTQQEDSAVYLCASSLASSGGSYEQYFGPGTRLTVT.

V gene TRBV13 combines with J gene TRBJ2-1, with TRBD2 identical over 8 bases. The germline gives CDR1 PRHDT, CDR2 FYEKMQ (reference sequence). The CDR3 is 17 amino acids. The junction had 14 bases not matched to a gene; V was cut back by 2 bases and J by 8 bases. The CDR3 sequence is CASSLTYGTRRNDEQFF. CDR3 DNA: TGTGCCAGCAGCTTAACGTACGGGACTAGAAGGAACGATGAGCAGTTCTTC.

The CDR3 DNA follows: TGTGCCAGTAGTCCGGACAGGGGGCGGCAAGCTTTCTTT. Protein sequence: CASSPDRGRQAFF. The chain is built from TRBV19 and TRBJ1-1; 11 positions agree with TRBD1. Germline V gene data show CDR1 as LNHDA and CDR2 as SQIVND (reference sequence). V shed 5 bases and J 9 bases; nucleotides not matched to a gene: 5. The CDR3 length is 13 residues.

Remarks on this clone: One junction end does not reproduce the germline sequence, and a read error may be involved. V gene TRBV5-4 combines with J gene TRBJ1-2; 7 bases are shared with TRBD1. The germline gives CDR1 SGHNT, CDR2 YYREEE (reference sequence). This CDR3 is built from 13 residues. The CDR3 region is CASSKGTERGYQF. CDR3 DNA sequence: TGTGCCAGCAGCAAAGGGACAGAACGGGGTTACCAGTTT.

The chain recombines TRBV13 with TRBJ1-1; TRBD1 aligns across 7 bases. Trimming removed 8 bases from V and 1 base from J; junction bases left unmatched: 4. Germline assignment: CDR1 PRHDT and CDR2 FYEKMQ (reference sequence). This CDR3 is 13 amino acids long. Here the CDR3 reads CASAGQTNTEAFF. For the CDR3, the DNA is TGTGCCAGCGCGGGACAGACGAACACTGAAGCTTTCTTT.

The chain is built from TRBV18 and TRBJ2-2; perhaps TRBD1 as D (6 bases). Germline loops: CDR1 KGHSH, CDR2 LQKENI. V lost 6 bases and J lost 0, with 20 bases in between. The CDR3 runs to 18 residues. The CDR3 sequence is CASSPLLGQLANTGELFF. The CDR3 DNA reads TGTGCCAGCTCCCCCCTTTTGGGACAACTCGCGAACACCGGGGAGCTGTTTTTT.

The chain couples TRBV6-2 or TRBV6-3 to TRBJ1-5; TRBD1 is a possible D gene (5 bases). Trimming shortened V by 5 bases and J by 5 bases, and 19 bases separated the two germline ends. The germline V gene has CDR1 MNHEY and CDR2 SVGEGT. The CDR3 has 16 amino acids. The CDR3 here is CASSPRRTTGDQPQHF. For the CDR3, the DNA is TGTGCCAGCAGTCCCCGCCGGACAACCGGCGATCAGCCCCAGCATTTT.

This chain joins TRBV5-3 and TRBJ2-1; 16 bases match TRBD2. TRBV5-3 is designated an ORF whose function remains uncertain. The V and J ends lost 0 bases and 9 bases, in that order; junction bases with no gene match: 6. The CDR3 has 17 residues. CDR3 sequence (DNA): TGTGCCAGAAGCTTGGCGGGACTAGCGGGGGGGCTCGCTGAGCAGTTCTTC. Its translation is CARSLAGLAGGLAEQFF.

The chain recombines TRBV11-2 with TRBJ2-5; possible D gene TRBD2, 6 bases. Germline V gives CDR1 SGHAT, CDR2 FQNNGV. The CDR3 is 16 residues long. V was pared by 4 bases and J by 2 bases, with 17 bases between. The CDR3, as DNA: TGTGCCAGCAGCTCCGTCGGCGGGGCGAATCAAGAGACCCAGTACTTC. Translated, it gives CASSSVGGANQETQYF.

The CDR3 DNA follows: TGTGCCAGCAGTCAGACAGGGCCCGGGGACCTGTTTTTT. This codes for CASSQTGPGDLFF. The rearrangement uses TRBV12-3 or TRBV12-4 and TRBJ1-4, with TRBD1 identical over 7 bases. J gave up 14 bases and V 5 bases, and 11 bases lay outside the gene matches. The CDR3 runs to 13 residues.

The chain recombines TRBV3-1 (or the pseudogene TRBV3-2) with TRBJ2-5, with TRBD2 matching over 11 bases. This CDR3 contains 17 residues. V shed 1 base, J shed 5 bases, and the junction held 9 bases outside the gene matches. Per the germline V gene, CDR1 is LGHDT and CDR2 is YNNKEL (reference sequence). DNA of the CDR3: TGTGCCAGCAGCCAAGGGGCCCTTAGCGGGGGGGCGGAGACCCAGTACTTC. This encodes CASSQGALSGGAETQYF.

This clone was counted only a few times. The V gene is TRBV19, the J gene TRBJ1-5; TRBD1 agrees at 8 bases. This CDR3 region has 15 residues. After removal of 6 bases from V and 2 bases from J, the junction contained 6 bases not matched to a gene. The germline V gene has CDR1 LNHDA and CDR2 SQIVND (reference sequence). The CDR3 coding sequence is TGTGCCAGTAGACTGGACAGGGCCGGCAATCAGCCCCAGCATTTT. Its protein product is CASRLDRAGNQPQHF.

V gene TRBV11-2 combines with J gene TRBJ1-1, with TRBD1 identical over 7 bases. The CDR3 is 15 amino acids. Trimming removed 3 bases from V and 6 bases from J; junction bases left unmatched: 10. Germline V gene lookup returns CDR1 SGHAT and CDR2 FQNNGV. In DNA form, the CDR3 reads TGTGCCAGCAGCTTGACGAGGGGGCGGTACGCTGAAGCTTTCTTT. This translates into CASSLTRGRYAEAFF.

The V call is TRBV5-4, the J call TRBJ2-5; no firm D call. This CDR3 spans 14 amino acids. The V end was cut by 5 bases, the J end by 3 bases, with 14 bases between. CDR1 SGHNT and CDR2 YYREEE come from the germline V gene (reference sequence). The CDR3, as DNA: TGTGCCAGCAGAATTGGGCGCTCGAAAGAGACCCAGTACTTC. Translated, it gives CASRIGRSKETQYF. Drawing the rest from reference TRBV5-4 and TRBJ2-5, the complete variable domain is ETGVTQSPTHLIKTRGQQVTLRCSSQSGHNTVSWYQQALGQGPQFIFQYYREEENGRGNFPPRFSGLQFPNYSSELNVNALELDDSALYLCASRIGRSKETQYFGPGTRLLVL.

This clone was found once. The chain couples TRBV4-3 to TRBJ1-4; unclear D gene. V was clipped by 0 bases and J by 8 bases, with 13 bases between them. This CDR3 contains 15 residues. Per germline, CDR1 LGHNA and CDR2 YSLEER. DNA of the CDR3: TGCGCCAGCAGCCAAGATGCGGGCACCAGGGAAAAACTGTTTTTT. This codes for CASSQDAGTREKLFF.

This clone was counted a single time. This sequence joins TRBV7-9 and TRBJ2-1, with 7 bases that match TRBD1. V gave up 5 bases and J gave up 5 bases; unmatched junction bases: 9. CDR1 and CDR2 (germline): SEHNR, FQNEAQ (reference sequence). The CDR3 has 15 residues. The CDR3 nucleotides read TGTGCCAGCAGCCCGAGGGGACAGATAAACAATGAGCAGTTCTTC. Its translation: CASSPRGQINNEQFF.

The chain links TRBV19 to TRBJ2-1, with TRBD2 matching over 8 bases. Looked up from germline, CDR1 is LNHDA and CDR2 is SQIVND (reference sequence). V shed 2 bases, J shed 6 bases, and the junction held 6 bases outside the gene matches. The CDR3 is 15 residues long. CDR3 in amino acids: CASSILVGLVNEQFF. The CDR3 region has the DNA TGTGCCAGTAGTATATTAGTGGGACTAGTCAATGAGCAGTTCTTC. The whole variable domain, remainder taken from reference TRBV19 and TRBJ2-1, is DGGITQSPKYLFRKEGQNVTLSCEQNLNHDAMYWYRQDPGQGLRLIYYSQIVNDFQKGDIAEGYSVSREKKESFPLTVTSAQKNPTAFYLCASSILVGLVNEQFFGPGTRLTVL.